Listed here is a single T cell receptor beta chain. Its antigen specificity is not known. The record has no base qualities; no much larger clone is one base away. The cysteine opens and the phenylalanine closes a CDR3 of 13 amino acids. The entry retains the CDR3 DNA only, 39 bases that are in frame from base 1. CDR1 SGHRS and CDR2 YFSETQ are derived from the germline V gene. The junction shows trimming of 5 bases on V and 4 bases on J, plus 12 bases between the germline ends. This sample was taken from a study of CD8 T cells in Susac syndrome (dated by TCRdb to between 2018 and 2021). Background for the entire study: Of the Susac syndrome patients who were sequenced, roughly 6 had clinically active disease and 8 or 9 were in clinical remission. The study compared CD8+ T cell repertoire clonality among about a dozen healthy donors, approximately 14 Susac syndrome patients and fewer than 19 multiple sclerosis patients. The study used repertoire sequencing to test whether antigen drove CD8+ T cell activation and differentiation in Susac syndrome. Susac syndrome patients were therapy-naive, on corticosteroids (some also receiving IVIg), or on IVIg alone at blood withdrawal.

Peripheral blood CD8+ and CD4+ T cells from healthy donors, Susac syndrome patients and multiple sclerosis patients were profiled by high-throughput TCR beta sequencing. Susac syndrome patients met recently defined diagnostic criteria for definite or probable disease. CD8+ TEMRA cells were enriched by FACS, while bulk CD8+ and CD4+ T cells were purified by magnetic negative isolation. Blood was collected in EDTA tubes and processed within 24 hours, with PBMCs isolated through density gradient centrifugation. PBMCs intended for TCR sequencing were cryopreserved in liquid nitrogen and thawed later in a water bath at 37 degrees C. A purity of at least 90% was achieved for sorted or isolated CD4+, CD8+ and CD8+ TEMRA cells. Study-level results and caveats: The TCR sequencing and HLA analysis was acknowledged to have included a relatively small number of individuals. CD8+ repertoires in Susac syndrome showed clonal expansion, which was highest in CD8+ TEMRA cells and was greater in clinically active patients than in remitting patients. Roughly 15 and five Susac-specific public clones were found in the total CD8+ and CD8+ TEMRA repertoires, respectively.

RNA was extracted using the RNeasy kit, and roughly 0.45 to 1 microgram was reverse transcribed with random hexamers. The immunoSEQ multiplex PCR assay, which covers 54 Vbeta and 13 Jbeta segments, was used to amplify TCR beta CDR3 regions. Bias from PCR amplification was corrected by using a synthetic template baseline for primer optimization and for computational correction. Regarding the original processing steps: Reads were annotated to V, D and J genes per IMGT and analyzed with immunoSEQ Analyzer, keeping only productive sequences. Clonality was computed as one minus Shannon entropy normalized by log2 of the number of productive unique sequences. Public and private clones were assessed among the 100 most prevalent clones of each patient and control. Clones were defined as Susac-specific when absent from the healthy and MS cohorts, from fewer than 1,200 published viral clones and from other ImmuneACCESS disease sequences. Through fastp at Q25 and MiXCR, TCRdb rebuilt clones from the public reads, retaining in-frame beta chains. Identical CDR3 proteins give one entry, which carries the most common genes and DNA. The V and J calls reflect TCRdb's pipeline rather than the authors' work. The table for this sample lists fewer than 150,000 distinct CDR3 sequences; 85% to 95% of them were counted only once. Under 0.2% of the sample comes from the top ten.

The V and J segments used are TRBV5-1 and TRBJ1-2; no D segment can be confidently identified. This sequence originates from a human donor with Susac syndrome. Specimen: CD8+ T cells from PBMCs. The sequence in DNA is TGCGCCAGCAGGGACCGCCTATTCTATGGCTACACCTTC. This codes for CASRDRLFYGYTF. This CDR3, with the reference TRBV5-1 and TRBJ1-2 proteins standing in past its ends, gives the full variable domain KAGVTQTPRYLIKTRGQQVTLSCSPISGHRSVSWYQQTPGQGLQFLFEYFSETQRNKGNFPGRFSGRQFSNSRSEMNVSTLELGDSALYLCASRDRLFYGYTFGSGTRLTVV.